The sequence of this T cell receptor (beta chain) was determined in a study of blood T cell repertoires in COVID-19. Looking at the study overall: The United States, Italy and Spain supplied acute and convalescent COVID-19 samples. PBMCs, B-cell-depleted T cells, or T cells provided the cDNA or gDNA that made up the material.

In the source study's methods: Amplifying reference gene primers gave estimates of nucleated cell counts. TCRdb's copy holds only in-frame clones and misses some; the assay was immunoSEQ multiplex PCR. V and J calls and clone size follow that table, whereas D and trimming were derived from the DNA. The table lists some 400,000 clones, approximately 86% of them singletons. J lost 7 bases, V lost 2 bases, and 8 bases had no gene match. The CDR3 runs 16 residues. The germline CDR1 and CDR2 sequences are MNHEY and SMNVEV (reference sequence). The sequence derives from a human donor in a cohort sampled during active COVID-19. Sequenced material: peripheral blood. The gene calls are TRBV27 and TRBJ1-2; the match to TRBD1 covers 12 bases. The CDR3, as DNA: TGTGCCAGCAGTTTAGAGGCCGGGGACAGGGGGCCTGGCTACACCTTC. Its protein product is CASSLEAGDRGPGYTF.